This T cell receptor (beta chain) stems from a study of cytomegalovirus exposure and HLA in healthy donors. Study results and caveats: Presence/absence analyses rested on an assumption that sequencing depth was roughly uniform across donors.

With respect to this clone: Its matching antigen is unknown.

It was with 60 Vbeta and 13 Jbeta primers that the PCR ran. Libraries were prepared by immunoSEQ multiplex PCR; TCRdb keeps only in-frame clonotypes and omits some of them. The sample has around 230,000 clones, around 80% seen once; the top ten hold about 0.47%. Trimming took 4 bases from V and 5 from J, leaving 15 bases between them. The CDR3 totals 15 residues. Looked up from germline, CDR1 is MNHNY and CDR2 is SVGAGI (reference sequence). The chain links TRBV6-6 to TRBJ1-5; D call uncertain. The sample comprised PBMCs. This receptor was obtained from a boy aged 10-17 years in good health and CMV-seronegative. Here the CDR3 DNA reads TGTGCCAGCAGTTCCGCGGACTGGGGATATCAGCCCCAGCATTTT. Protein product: CASSSADWGYQPQHF.